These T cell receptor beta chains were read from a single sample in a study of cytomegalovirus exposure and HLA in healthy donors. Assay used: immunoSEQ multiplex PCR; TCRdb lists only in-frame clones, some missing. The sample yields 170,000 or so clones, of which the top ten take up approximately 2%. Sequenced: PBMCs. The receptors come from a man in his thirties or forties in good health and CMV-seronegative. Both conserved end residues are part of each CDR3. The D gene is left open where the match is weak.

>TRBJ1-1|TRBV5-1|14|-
TGCGCCAGCAGCTTGGAGCAGGGGTACACTGAAGCTTTCTTT
CASSLEQGYTEAFF
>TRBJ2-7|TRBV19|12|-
TGTGCCAGTAGTACCAGTTCCTACGAGCAGTACTTC
CASSTSSYEQYF
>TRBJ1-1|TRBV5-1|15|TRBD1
TGCGCCAGCAGCTTGCCCCAGGGGGGAGGCACTGAAGCTTTCTTT
CASSLPQGGGTEAFF
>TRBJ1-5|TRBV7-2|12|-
TGTGCCAGCAGCCCAGGGGATCAGCCCCAGCATTTT
CASSPGDQPQHF
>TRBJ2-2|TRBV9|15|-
TGTGCCAGCAGCAGGGTTAGGAGGGGCGCGGGGGAGCTGTTTTTT
CASSRVRRGAGELFF
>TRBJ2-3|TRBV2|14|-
TGTGCCAGCAGTGAAAGACTCGGCACAGATACGCAGTATTTT
CASSERLGTDTQYF
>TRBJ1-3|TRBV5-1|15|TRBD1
TGCGCCAGCAGAACTGACAGGGGGAATGGAAACACCATATATTTT
CASRTDRGNGNTIYF
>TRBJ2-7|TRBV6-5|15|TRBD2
TGTGCCAGCAATCGAGGGACTAGCGGGACCTACGAGCAGTACTTC
CASNRGTSGTYEQYF
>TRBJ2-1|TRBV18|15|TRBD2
TGTGCCAGCTCACTAGCGGGAGGTGAGTTCAGTGAGCAGTTCTTC
CASSLAGGEFSEQFF
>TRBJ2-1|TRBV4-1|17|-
TGCGCCAGCAGCCAAGATTTTAGACTCTCTCGCGGGAATGAGCAGTTCTTC
CASSQDFRLSRGNEQFF
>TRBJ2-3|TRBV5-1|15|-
TGCGCCAGCAGCTTGGGCGGTCAGCGTGGAGATACGCAGTATTTT
CASSLGGQRGDTQYF
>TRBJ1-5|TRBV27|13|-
TGTGCCAGCAGTTTATTTTACAATCAGCCCCAGCATTTT
CASSLFYNQPQHF
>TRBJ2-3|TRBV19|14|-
TGTGCCAGTAGTACCGGACAAGGAGACGATACGCAGTATTTT
CASSTGQGDDTQYF
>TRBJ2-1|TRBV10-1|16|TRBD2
TGCGCCAGCAGTGTAAATCCCCTAGCGGGTCTTAGGGAGCAGTTCTTC
CASSVNPLAGLREQFF
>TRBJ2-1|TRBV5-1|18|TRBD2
TGCGCCAGCAGCTTGCGGCTAGCGGGAGGGTCGTCCTACAATGAGCAGTTCTTC
CASSLRLAGGSSYNEQFF
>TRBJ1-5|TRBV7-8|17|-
TGTGCCAGCAGCTTAGCCGTTCCCGGAGATCGAAATCAGCCCCAGCATTTT
CASSLAVPGDRNQPQHF
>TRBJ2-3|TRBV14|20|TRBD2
TGTGCCAGCAGCCAAGATAGATCCTTTAGGGCGGGAGGAAGGACAGATACGCAGTATTTT
CASSQDRSFRAGGRTDTQYF
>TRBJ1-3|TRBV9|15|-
TGTGCCAGCAGCGTACAGGATATATCCGGAAACACCATATATTTT
CASSVQDISGNTIYF
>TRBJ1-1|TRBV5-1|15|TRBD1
TGCGCCAGCAGCTTGAGGACAGGGCTGACCACTGAAGCTTTCTTT
CASSLRTGLTTEAFF
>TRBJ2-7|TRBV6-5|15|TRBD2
TGTGCCAGCAGTTTCGGACTAGCGGGAGTCTACGAGCAGTACTTC
CASSFGLAGVYEQYF
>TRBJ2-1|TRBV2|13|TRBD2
TGTGCCAGCGAACTAGCGGAAGTCAATGAGCAGTTCTTC
CASELAEVNEQFF
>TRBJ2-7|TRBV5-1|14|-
TGCGCCAGCATAACGGGAGACCGAACCTACGAGCAGTACTTC
CASITGDRTYEQYF
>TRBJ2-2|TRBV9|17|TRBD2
TGTGCCAGCAGCGTAGCGGGCCTAGCGGGGGTCACCGGGGAGCTGTTTTTT
CASSVAGLAGVTGELFF
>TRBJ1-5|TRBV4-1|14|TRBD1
TGCGCCAGCAGCCAAACAGGGGGCATAAAGCCCCAGCATTTT
CASSQTGGIKPQHF
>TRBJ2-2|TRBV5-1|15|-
TGCGCCAGCAGCTTGAGGGAGACGAACACCGGGGAGCTGTTTTTT
CASSLRETNTGELFF
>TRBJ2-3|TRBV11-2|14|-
TGTGCCAGCAGCTTAGACAGGATTACAGATACGCAGTATTTT
CASSLDRITDTQYF
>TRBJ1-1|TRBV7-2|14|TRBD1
TGTGCCAGCAGTCCGCGGGACAGGGGAGCTGAAGCTTTCTTT
CASSPRDRGAEAFF
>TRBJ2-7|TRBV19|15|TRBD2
TGTGCCAGTAGGGTCCGAGCGGGAGTGTCCTACGAGCAGTACTTC
CASRVRAGVSYEQYF
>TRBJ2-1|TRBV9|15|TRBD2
TGTGCCAGCAGCCCAGGGGCTAGCGGGAGTAATGAGCAGTTCTTC
CASSPGASGSNEQFF
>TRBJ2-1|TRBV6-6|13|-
TGTGCCAGCAGTCAAACTAGTTGGGCTGAGCAGTTCTTC
CASSQTSWAEQFF
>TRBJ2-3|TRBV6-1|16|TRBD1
TGTGCCAGCAGTGTTACGTCGGGACAGCCGCTGGATACGCAGTATTTT
CASSVTSGQPLDTQYF
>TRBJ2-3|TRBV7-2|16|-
TGTGCCAGCAGCCTCTACTTCTCGGGATTCGAGGATACGCAGTATTTT
CASSLYFSGFEDTQYF
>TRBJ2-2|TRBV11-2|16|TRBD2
TGTGCCAGCAGCCCGGGACTAGCGGGAGACACCGGGGAGCTGTTTTTT
CASSPGLAGDTGELFF
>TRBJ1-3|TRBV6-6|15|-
TGTGCCAGCAGCCCAACACGCTCATCTGGAAACACCATATATTTT
CASSPTRSSGNTIYF
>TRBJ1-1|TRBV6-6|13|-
TGTGCCAGCAGTACCTGGGGAGAGCTTGGTGCTTTCTTT
CASSTWGELGAFF
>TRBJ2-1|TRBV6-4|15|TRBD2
TGTGCCAGCAGTGAAAGGCTAGCGGGACACAATGAGCAGTTCTTC
CASSERLAGHNEQFF
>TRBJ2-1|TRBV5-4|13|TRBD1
TGTGCCAGCAGCATCGACAGGGCGAAGGCGCAGTTCTTC
CASSIDRAKAQFF
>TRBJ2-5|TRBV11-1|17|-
TGTGCCAGCAGCCAACGCGGGACAGCCGGAGGACAAGAGACCCAGTACTTC
CASSQRGTAGGQETQYF
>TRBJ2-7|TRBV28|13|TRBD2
TGTGCCAGCGGTGATAGGACCCGCGGGGGACAGTACTTC
CASGDRTRGGQYF
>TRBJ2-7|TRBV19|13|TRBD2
TGTGCCAGTAGTATCTCGGGAGGGGGCGAGCAGTACTTC
CASSISGGGEQYF
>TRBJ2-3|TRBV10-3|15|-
TGTGCCATCAGTGACCACGAACTTAGCACAGATACGCAGTATTTT
CAISDHELSTDTQYF
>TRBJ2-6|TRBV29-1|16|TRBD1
TGCAGCGTTGATGAGGACAGGGGTCCCGGGGCCAACGTCCTGACTTTC
CSVDEDRGPGANVLTF
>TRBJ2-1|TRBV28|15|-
TGTGCCAGCAGTCGACATTGGAAAGGGGCCAATGAGCAGTTCTTC
CASSRHWKGANEQFF
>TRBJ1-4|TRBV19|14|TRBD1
TGTGCCAGTAGGGACGGACAGGGAATTGGAAAACTGTTTTTT
CASRDGQGIGKLFF
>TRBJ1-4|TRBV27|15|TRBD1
TGTGCCAGCAGTTCGGACAGGGGGCAGCTTCAAAAACTGTTTTTT
CASSSDRGQLQKLFF
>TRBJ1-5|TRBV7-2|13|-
TGTGCCAGCAGAGGACAGTCAAATCAGCCCCAGCATTTT
CASRGQSNQPQHF
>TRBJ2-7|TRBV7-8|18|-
TGTGCCAGCAGCTTAGAGGCCCCGGTTAGCTTCCACACCTACGAGCAGTACTTC
CASSLEAPVSFHTYEQYF
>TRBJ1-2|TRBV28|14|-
TGTGCCGGGTCCGCGGGCGTAGAGGACTATGGCTACACCTTC
CAGSAGVEDYGYTF
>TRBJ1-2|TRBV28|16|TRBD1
TGTGCCAGCAGTTTAACCGGACAGGCACCAAACTATGGCTACACCTTC
CASSLTGQAPNYGYTF
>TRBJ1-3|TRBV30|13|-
TGTGCCTACACCGGGACTTTTGGAAACACCATATATTTT
CAYTGTFGNTIYF
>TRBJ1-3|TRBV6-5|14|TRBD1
TGTGCCAGCAGTTGGGGACAGATGGGAAACACCATATATTTT
CASSWGQMGNTIYF
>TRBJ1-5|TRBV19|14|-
TGTGCCAGTAGTGGTTTTCAGGGCAATCAGCCCCGGCATTTT
CASSGFQGNQPRHF
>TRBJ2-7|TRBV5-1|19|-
TGCGCCAGCAGCTTGGCCTGGGTAGGGGACTGGGACGAGTCCTACGAGCAGTACTTC
CASSLAWVGDWDESYEQYF
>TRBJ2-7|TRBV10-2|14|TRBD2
TGCGCCAGCAGGGGACTAGCGGGAACCTACGAGCAGTACTTC
CASRGLAGTYEQYF
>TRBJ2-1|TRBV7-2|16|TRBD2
TGTGCCAGCACCGTGGGGCTAGCGGGAGGGTACAGTGAGCAGTTCTTC
CASTVGLAGGYSEQFF
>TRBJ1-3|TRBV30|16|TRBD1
TGTGCCTGTTCCCATGCAGGGGGCTCAGGTGGAAACACCATATATTTT
CACSHAGGSGGNTIYF
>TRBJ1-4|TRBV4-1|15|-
TGCGCCAGCAGCCAAGTCAGGGTAGAGTACGAAAAACTGTTTTTT
CASSQVRVEYEKLFF
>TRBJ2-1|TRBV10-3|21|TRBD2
TGTGCCATCAGTGCGTTTACCGGGGTTAGGACTAGCGGGAGGGCCTACAATGAGCAGTTCTTC
CAISAFTGVRTSGRAYNEQFF
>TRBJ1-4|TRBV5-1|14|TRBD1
TGCGCCAGCAGCTCGGGACAGATAGGGGAAAAACTGTTTTTT
CASSSGQIGEKLFF